A single sample gave rise to the 29 T cell receptor beta chains below, sequenced in a study of blood T cell repertoires in COVID-19. Profiled with immunoSEQ multiplex PCR; TCRdb holds only in-frame clones, not every one. The table includes 91,000 or so clones, about 82% detected once. The sequencing input was peripheral blood. Receptors originate from a woman between 55 and 75 years old in a cohort sampled during active or convalescent COVID-19.

This chain links TRBV28 with TRBJ1-1; D not resolved. CDR3 length: 12 residues. V lost 6 bases, J lost 5 bases, and 10 bases lay in between. Germline V gene lookup returns CDR1 MDHEN and CDR2 SYDVKM. As DNA, the CDR3 is TGTGCCAGCAGGAGTGCGGGTACTGAAGCTTTCTTT. It specifies CASRSAGTEAFF. Drawing the rest from reference TRBV28 and TRBJ1-1, the complete variable domain is DVKVTQSSRYLVKRTGEKVFLECVQDMDHENMFWYRQDPGLGLRLIYFSYDVKMKEKGDIPEGYSVSREKKERFSLILESASTNQTSMYLCASRSAGTEAFFGQGTRLTVV.

The gene calls are TRBV19 and TRBJ2-2, with 16 bases lining up with TRBD2. V lost 6 bases and J lost 5; bases outside the gene matches: 6. The germline CDR1 and CDR2 sequences are LNHDA and SQIVND (reference sequence). The CDR3 length is 17 residues. Here the CDR3 DNA reads TGTGCCAGTAGGGGACTAGCGGGAGGGCCTGGGACCGGGGAGCTGTTTTTT. Translation: CASRGLAGGPGTGELFF.

This clone was detected once. This chain uses TRBV27 with TRBJ2-2; the match to TRBD1 covers 9 bases. Per the germline V gene, CDR1 is MNHEY and CDR2 is SMNVEV (reference sequence). J lost 7 bases, V lost 3 bases, and 3 bases had no gene match. The CDR3 spans 14 residues. The CDR3 reads CASSFGQGSGELFF. The CDR3 bases are TGTGCCAGCAGTTTCGGACAGGGGAGCGGGGAGCTGTTTTTT.

V gene TRBV11-3 combines with J gene TRBJ2-2; TRBD2 might be the D (5 bases). CDR3 length: 15 amino acids. The germline gives CDR1 SGHNT, CDR2 YENEEA. V was cut by 1 base and J by 3 bases, with 9 bases left in between. CDR3 loop: CASSLGGSDTGELFF. CDR3 coding DNA: TGTGCCAGCAGCTTAGGCGGGTCAGACACCGGGGAGCTGTTTTTT.

The rearrangement joins TRBV6-1 to TRBJ1-3, with TRBD1 identical over 8 bases. The CDR3 has 18 amino acids. V lost 4 bases and J lost 0; bases outside the gene matches: 11. Germline loops: CDR1 MNHNS, CDR2 SASEGT. Written as DNA, the CDR3 is TGTGCCAGCAGTGCCTCGGGGACAGGCCTACACTCTGGAAACACCATATATTTT. It translates to CASSASGTGLHSGNTIYF.

This chain connects TRBV6-5 to TRBJ2-5; 9 nucleotides line up with TRBD1. Per germline, CDR1 MNHEY and CDR2 SVGAGI. The CDR3 contains 13 residues. V dropped 7 bases and J dropped 5; count of bases not matched to a gene: 5. CDR3 sequence reads: CASNWDRDETQYF. The CDR3 nucleotides are TGTGCCAGCAACTGGGACAGGGACGAGACCCAGTACTTC.

V usage is TRBV7-9 and J usage is TRBJ2-2; the D is unclear. Germline-derived CDR1 and CDR2 are SEHNR and FQNEAQ (reference sequence). The ends were cut back, 2 bases at V and 4 bases at J, with 8 bases in the middle. This CDR3 comprises 14 residues. Here the CDR3 reads CASSLTRSTGELFF. CDR3 bases: TGTGCCAGCAGCTTAACCAGATCCACCGGGGAGCTGTTTTTT.

The V gene is TRBV2, the J gene TRBJ2-5; D remains unclear. From germline, CDR1 is SNHLY and CDR2 FYNNEI. V lost 4 bases and J 2 bases, leaving 14 bases between the germline ends. The CDR3 is 15 residues long. The CDR3 nucleotides read TGTGCCAGCAGTGTTAAGTTTGGCAGACAAGAGACCCAGTACTTC. Translation gives CASSVKFGRQETQYF.

A single count supports this clone. This chain connects TRBV6-2 or TRBV6-3 to TRBJ1-1, with D perhaps matching TRBD1 (5 bases). The CDR3 contains 11 residues. The V end was cut by 5 bases, the J end by 5 bases, with 6 bases between. Germline lookup yields CDR1 MNHEY and CDR2 SVGEGT. The CDR3 DNA reads as TGTGCCAGCAGTCAGGGAACTGAAGCTTTCTTT. This codes for CASSQGTEAFF.

This chain uses TRBV29-1 with TRBJ2-5; 11 bases match TRBD2. With V trimmed by 4 bases and J by 0 bases, 4 bases remained unmatched. Germline V gives CDR1 SQVTM, CDR2 ANQGSEA. There are 15 residues in the CDR3. CDR3 protein: CSVVAGGPHQETQYF. CDR3 DNA: TGCAGCGTTGTAGCGGGAGGGCCCCACCAAGAGACCCAGTACTTC.

V is TRBV20-1 and J is TRBJ1-4; D is unresolved. Trimming removed 6 bases at V and 0 bases at J, with 2 bases between. Germline lookup yields CDR1 DFQATT and CDR2 SNEGSKA (reference sequence). This CDR3 region has 11 residues. In DNA, the CDR3 is TGCAGTGCCGCAACTAATGAAAAACTGTTTTTT. Its protein product is CSAATNEKLFF.

This chain links TRBV6-5 with TRBJ1-2; tentatively, D is TRBD1 (6 bases). There are 13 residues in the CDR3. Germline assignment: CDR1 MNHEY and CDR2 SVGAGI. The germline V and J ends were trimmed by 5 bases and 8 bases, with 15 bases remaining between them. Here the CDR3 DNA reads TGTGCCAGCAGTCTCCACAGGGATGAGGGCTACACCTTC. Protein product: CASSLHRDEGYTF.

The chain employs TRBV9 and TRBJ2-7; 11 bases align to TRBD2. Unmatched junction bases numbered 6, after V lost 0 bases and J lost 4 bases. Germline CDR1 SGDLS, CDR2 YYNGEE. The CDR3 covers 16 residues. CDR3 amino acids: CASSVGRGLAAYEQYF. For the CDR3, the DNA is TGTGCCAGCAGCGTAGGGAGGGGACTAGCGGCGTACGAGCAGTACTTC.

The V gene is TRBV19, the J gene TRBJ2-7, with 9 bases lining up with TRBD2. V dropped 6 bases and J dropped 5; count of bases not matched to a gene: 14. The CDR3 sequence is 16 residues long. Germline assignment: CDR1 LNHDA and CDR2 SQIVND (reference sequence). The CDR3 is CASSLLGGRAPNEQYF. As DNA, the CDR3 is TGTGCCAGTAGCCTCCTCGGCGGGAGGGCCCCCAACGAGCAGTACTTC.

This chain links TRBV28 with TRBJ1-2; 7 bases align to TRBD1. The J segment lost 1 base and the V segment lost 8 bases, leaving 1 base of the junction unmatched. Germline V CDR1 and CDR2: MDHEN, SYDVKM. The CDR3 is 12 residues long. CDR3 in DNA: TGTGCCAGCGGGGACAGTAACTATGGCTACACCTTC. Residues: CASGDSNYGYTF.

The chain has TRBV5-1 and TRBJ1-4; 7 bases are shared with TRBD1. V lost 0 bases, J lost 7 bases, and 6 bases stayed unmatched. Germline lookup yields CDR1 SGHRS and CDR2 YFSETQ. There are 15 residues in the CDR3. The DNA for the CDR3 is TGCGCCAGCAGCTTGGAAGGACAGGCGGGTGAAAAACTGTTTTTT. Its translation is CASSLEGQAGEKLFF.

This clone appeared once. The rearrangement links TRBV10-1 to TRBJ2-2, with a tentative D call TRBD1 (5 bases). V was cut by 6 bases and J by 0 bases, with 8 bases left in between. Germline-derived CDR1 and CDR2 are WNHNN and SYGVQD (reference sequence). This CDR3 has 14 amino acids. CDR3 bases: TGCGCCAGCAGGATAGGGGCGAACACCGGGGAGCTGTTTTTT. This encodes CASRIGANTGELFF.

The chain recombines TRBV3-1 (or the pseudogene TRBV3-2) with TRBJ1-6, with 7 bases fitting TRBD1. CDR1 and CDR2 from the germline V gene are LGHDT and YNNKEL (reference sequence). The CDR3 sequence is 14 residues long. J gave up 6 bases and V 6 bases, and 5 bases lay outside the gene matches. In DNA, the CDR3 is TGTGCCAGCAGGCCGGGACAGTCTAATTCACCCCTCCACTTT. Residues: CASRPGQSNSPLHF.

The chain couples TRBV19 to TRBJ2-1; possible D gene TRBD1, 7 bases. The germline V gene has CDR1 LNHDA and CDR2 SQIVND (reference sequence). The V gene lost 6 bases and the J gene lost 8 bases, with 17 bases spanning the gap. The CDR3 has 14 amino acids. The CDR3 DNA is TGTGCCAGTAGGAGGCAGGGGGGACGGGATGAGCAGTTCTTC. This sequence encodes CASRRQGGRDEQFF.

The chain carries TRBV3-1 (or the pseudogene TRBV3-2) and TRBJ2-3, with TRBD2 identical over 7 bases. Germline V gene lookup returns CDR1 LGHDT and CDR2 YNNKEL (reference sequence). This CDR3 comprises 16 residues. V was clipped by 4 bases and J by 2 bases; unmatched bases: 9. CDR3 loop: CASSPRGAGYTDTQYF. CDR3 nucleotides: TGTGCCAGCAGCCCGCGTGGAGCGGGGTACACAGATACGCAGTATTTT.

The chain employs TRBV28 and TRBJ1-1; D unclear. V was trimmed by 8 bases and J by 1 base, leaving 8 bases between them. The CDR3 consists of 12 residues. Germline V CDR1 and CDR2: MDHEN, SYDVKM. The CDR3 nucleotides read TGTGCCAGCTGGCGGGGGAACACTGAAGCTTTCTTT. As protein: CASWRGNTEAFF.

The chain uses TRBV11-2 and TRBJ1-2; D call uncertain. The germline V and J ends were trimmed by 1 base and 2 bases, with 8 bases remaining between them. There are 14 residues in the CDR3. The germline V gene has CDR1 SGHAT and CDR2 FQNNGV. CDR3 in amino acids: CASSLVEGNYGYTF. Written as DNA, the CDR3 is TGTGCCAGCAGCTTAGTTGAGGGAAACTATGGCTACACCTTC.

The rearrangement joins TRBV15 to TRBJ2-2; D is perhaps TRBD2 (5 bases). CDR1 LNHNV and CDR2 YYDKDF come from the germline V gene (reference sequence). The V gene lost 0 bases and the J gene lost 5 bases, with 7 bases spanning the gap. The CDR3 has 14 residues. CDR3 amino acids: CATSREDWTGELFF. CDR3 sequence (DNA): TGTGCCACCAGCAGAGAGGACTGGACCGGGGAGCTGTTTTTT. The full variable domain, completed using reference TRBV15 and TRBJ2-2, is DAMVIQNPRYQVTQFGKPVTLSCSQTLNHNVMYWYQQKSSQAPKLLFHYYDKDFNNEADTPDNFQSRRPNTSFCFLDIRSPGLGDTAMYLCATSREDWTGELFFGEGSRLTVL.

The rearrangement links TRBV6-5 to TRBJ1-2, with a tentative D call TRBD1 (5 bases). The V gene lost 2 bases and the J gene lost 8 bases, with 15 bases spanning the gap. Looked up from germline, CDR1 is MNHEY and CDR2 is SVGAGI. This CDR3 comprises 14 residues. Written as DNA, the CDR3 is TGTGCCAGCAGTTACGGGGGGGTGAGGGGAGGCTACACCTTC. Amino acids: CASSYGGVRGGYTF.

This chain joins TRBV6-5 and TRBJ1-6; TRBD1 might be the D (5 bases). Looked up from germline, CDR1 is MNHEY and CDR2 is SVGAGI. V lost 7 bases to trimming and J lost 3 bases, with 10 bases between them. The CDR3 runs to 14 residues. The CDR3 loop is CASTPGGYNSPLHF. CDR3 DNA sequence: TGTGCCAGCACTCCCGGGGGCTATAATTCACCCCTCCACTTT.

CDR3 nucleotide sequence: TGCGCCAGCAGCTTGAATTTAGCGGGACAGCAAGAGACCCAGTACTTC. As protein: CASSLNLAGQQETQYF. The chain employs TRBV5-1 and TRBJ2-5; D might be TRBD2 (8 bases). The V end was cut by 1 base, the J end by 2 bases, with 15 bases between. Germline lookup yields CDR1 SGHRS and CDR2 YFSETQ. This CDR3 comprises 16 residues. Full variable domain (missing parts from reference TRBV5-1 and TRBJ2-5): KAGVTQTPRYLIKTRGQQVTLSCSPISGHRSVSWYQQTPGQGLQFLFEYFSETQRNKGNFPGRFSGRQFSNSRSEMNVSTLELGDSALYLCASSLNLAGQQETQYFGPGTRLLVL.

The rearrangement uses TRBV18 and TRBJ2-6, with a tentative D call TRBD2 (5 bases). The V and J ends lost 6 bases and 0 bases respectively, with 12 bases between them. Germline V gene lookup returns CDR1 KGHSH and CDR2 LQKENI. This CDR3 is 16 amino acids long. The CDR3 bases are TGTGCCAGCTCGTCTCGAGGGAGCTCTGGGGCCAACGTCCTGACTTTC. Its protein is CASSSRGSSGANVLTF.

The chain uses TRBV7-8 and TRBJ2-5; 9 bases map to TRBD2. V lost 3 bases, J lost 5 bases, and 4 bases stayed unmatched. The CDR3 runs to 14 residues. CDR1 and CDR2 (germline): SGHVS, FQNEAQ. CDR3 sequence: CASSLGLARETQYF. In DNA, the CDR3 is TGTGCCAGCAGCTTGGGACTAGCCCGGGAGACCCAGTACTTC. Full variable domain (missing parts from reference TRBV7-8 and TRBJ2-5): GAGVSQSPRYKVAKRGQDVALRCDPISGHVSLFWYQQALGQGPEFLTYFQNEAQLDKSGLPSDRFFAERPEGSVSTLKIQRTQQEDSAVYLCASSLGLARETQYFGPGTRLLVL.

This rearrangement joins TRBV5-6 to TRBJ2-7; D call uncertain. The CDR3 extends over 14 amino acids. CDR1 and CDR2 (germline): SGHDT, YYEEEE. V lost 6 bases and J 2 bases, leaving 15 bases between the germline ends. The CDR3 region has the DNA TGTGCCAGCACCCCCCAAAGAGGCCCCTACGAGCAGTACTTC. As protein: CASTPQRGPYEQYF.